What follows is one T cell receptor beta chain and its context. What it binds is not known. This specimen belongs to a study of cytomegalovirus exposure and HLA in healthy donors. Vbeta (60) and Jbeta (13) primers were used in the PCR. Generated by immunoSEQ multiplex PCR, the TCRdb table keeps only in-frame clones and is missing some. The profile shows 100,000 to 150,000 clones, roughly 72% of them singletons. Notes on the study in general: Rare TCR sequences dominated, though some public TCRs recurred in many donors. The only immune exposure information that was available was CMV serostatus. Through in vitro validation, a few CMV-associated chains were shown to be specific for CMV antigens. What was likely a sequencing artifact was a cluster of highly shared sequence variants.

V was trimmed by 2 bases and J by 7 bases, leaving 7 bases between them. CDR1 is SGHDT and CDR2 is YYEEEE in the germline V gene. The CDR3 contains 12 residues. The specimen sequenced was PBMCs. This clonotype was obtained from a male donor in good health and CMV-seronegative. This sequence joins TRBV5-6 and TRBJ2-1; TRBD2 is a possible D gene (5 bases). CDR3 in amino acids: CASSFTGNEQFF. As DNA, the CDR3 is TGTGCCAGCAGCTTTACGGGGAATGAGCAGTTCTTC.